One T cell receptor beta chain is described in this entry. The target antigen is unknown. Repertoires were generated with immunoSEQ multiplex PCR, while TCRdb's copy carries only in-frame clones and drops some. This sample has some 240,000 clones; about 90% occur once, and the top ten carry 0.95% to 1.5%. This sample is drawn from a study of cytomegalovirus exposure and HLA in healthy donors. Study results and limitations: Most observed TCR sequences were rare, whereas some public TCRs were detected in many donors. Listed as cytomegalovirus-associated were 150 to 200 TCR beta chains. Subsequent analysis showed first-cohort TCR clusters tending to co-occur in 120 validation repertoires.

The junction had 11 bases not matched to a gene; V was cut back by 2 bases and J by 10 bases. This CDR3 is 16 amino acids long. Germline CDR1 and CDR2: MGHDK and SYGVNS. The sequence came from a woman in her thirties in good health and CMV-seropositive. V gene TRBV25-1 combines with J gene TRBJ2-1, with 10 positions matching TRBD2. Sample: PBMCs. The chain's CDR3 is CASSEGWTSGWDEQFF. The CDR3 region has the DNA TGTGCCAGCAGTGAAGGATGGACTAGCGGCTGGGACGAGCAGTTCTTC.